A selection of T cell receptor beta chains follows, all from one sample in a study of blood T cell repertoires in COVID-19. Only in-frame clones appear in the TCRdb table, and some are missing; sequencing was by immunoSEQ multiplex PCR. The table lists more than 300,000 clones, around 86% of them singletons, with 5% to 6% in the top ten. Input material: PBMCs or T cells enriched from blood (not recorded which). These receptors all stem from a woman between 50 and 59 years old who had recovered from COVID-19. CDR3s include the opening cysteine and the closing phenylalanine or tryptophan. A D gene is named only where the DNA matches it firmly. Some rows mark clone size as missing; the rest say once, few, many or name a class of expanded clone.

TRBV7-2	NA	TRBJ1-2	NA	TGTGCCAGCAGCTTAAGGTCTGTCGACAGTGGCTACACCTTC	CASSLRSVDSGYTF
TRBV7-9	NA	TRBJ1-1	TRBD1	TGTGCCAGCAGCCTCGGAGACAGGGGTTCGGCTTTCTTT	CASSLGDRGSAFF
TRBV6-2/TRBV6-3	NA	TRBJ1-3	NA	TGTGCCAGCAGTTACCCGAACAGGGTAGAAACTGGAAACACCATATATTTT	CASSYPNRVETGNTIYF
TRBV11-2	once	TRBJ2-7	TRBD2	TGTGCCAGCAGCTTGGAAATACTAGCGGGTAGCTCCTACGAGCAGTACTTC	CASSLEILAGSSYEQYF
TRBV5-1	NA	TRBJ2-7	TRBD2	TGCGCCAGCAGCTTAAGTTGGGCGGGAGGGAACACCTACGAGCAGTACTTC	CASSLSWAGGNTYEQYF
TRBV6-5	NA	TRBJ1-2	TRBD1	TGTGCCAGCAGTTACTCCTCCGGGACAGGGGGCGAGGGCTACACCTTC	CASSYSSGTGGEGYTF
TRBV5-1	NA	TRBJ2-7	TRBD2	TGCGCCAGCAGCGAGGTGAGCGGGATCTACGAGCAGTACTTC	CASSEVSGIYEQYF
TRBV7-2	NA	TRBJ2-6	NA	TGTGCCAGCACCGTTGGGGCCACTTTGAGGGCCAACGTCCTGACTTTC	CASTVGATLRANVLTF
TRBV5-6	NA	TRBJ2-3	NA	TGTGCCAGCAGCTCCCGGGGAGTGGATACGCAGTATTTT	CASSSRGVDTQYF
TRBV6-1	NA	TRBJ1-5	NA	TGTGCCAGCAGTGAAGCGGCCCAGCCCCAGCATTTT	CASSEAAQPQHF
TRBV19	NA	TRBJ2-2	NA	TGTGCCAGTAGTACTCGCCAGACCGGGGAGCTGTTTTTT	CASSTRQTGELFF
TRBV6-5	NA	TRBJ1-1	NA	TGTGCCAGCAGCTCCTTGTCTTTGAACACTGAAGCTTTCTTT	CASSSLSLNTEAFF
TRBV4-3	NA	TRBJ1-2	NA	TGCGCCAGCAGCCAAGATACGGGGGGTATGTGGGCCGATGGCTACACCTTC	CASSQDTGGMWADGYTF
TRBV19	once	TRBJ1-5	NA	TGTGCCAGTAGTATAGGGTCTGCGGGGAATCAGCCCCAGCATTTT	CASSIGSAGNQPQHF